This TCR beta chain was profiled in a study of response to subunit inactivated influenza vaccine. CDR1 is LNHDA and CDR2 is SQIVND in the germline V gene (reference sequence). The length of the CDR3 is 15 residues. Trimming at V came to 3 bases and at J to 7 bases, leaving 10 bases not matched to a gene. From the RT-PCR reads, TCRdb called clonotypes with MiXCR, one entry per CDR3 protein. The data contain about 540,000 distinct CDR3 sequences, roughly 23% of them singletons. These sequences were also reported in another study, on T cells expressing NK-cell markers. As that study records: A 5'RACE template switching approach incorporating UMIs was used to make TCR beta cDNA. Researchers got TCR beta repertoires out of sorted CD3+CD56+NKG2C+, CD3+CD56+NKG2C- and CD3+CD56-NKG2C+ T cells. Sequencing covered eight donors, seven HCMV-seropositive and one seronegative. Expanded clones of NKG2C+ T cells had an unclear HCMV specificity.

The TCR originated in a man aged 45-60 years who received an inactivated influenza vaccine. The gene calls are TRBV19 and TRBJ1-2, with 8 bases identical to TRBD1. Material: CD4+ T cells sorted from PBMCs, obtained 11 to 12 days after vaccination. CDR3 residues: CASSMLTGAGSGYTF. CDR3 bases: TGTGCCAGTAGTATGCTGACAGGGGCAGGGTCTGGCTACACCTTC.